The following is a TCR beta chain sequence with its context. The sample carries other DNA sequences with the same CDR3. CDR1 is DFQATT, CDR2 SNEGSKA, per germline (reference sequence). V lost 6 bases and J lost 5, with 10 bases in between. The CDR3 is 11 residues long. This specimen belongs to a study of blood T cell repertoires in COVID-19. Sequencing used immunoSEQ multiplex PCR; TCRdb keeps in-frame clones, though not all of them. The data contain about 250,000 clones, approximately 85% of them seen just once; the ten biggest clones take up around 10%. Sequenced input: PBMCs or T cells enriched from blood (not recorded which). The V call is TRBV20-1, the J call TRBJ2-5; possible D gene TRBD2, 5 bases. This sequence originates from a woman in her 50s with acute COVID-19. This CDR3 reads CSAGTGETQYF. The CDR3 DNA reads TGCAGTGCAGGCACGGGGGAGACCCAGTACTTC.